This note documents a single TCR beta chain sequence. Its specificity is not known. According to the study, TCR beta libraries were built with iRepertoire HTBI primers and CDR3-region Arm-PCR. One entry per CDR3 protein, called by TCRdb with MiXCR from the multiplex PCR reads. The sample carries over 650,000 distinct CDR3 sequences, around 30% recorded once. The CDR3 totals 13 residues. Between the trimmed V and J ends, which lost 6 bases and 6 bases, there was a span of 12 bases. Stated time point: persistent/refractory GD, antithyroid drugs over 5 years with positive TRAb. Extracted PBMC RNA gave rise to the TCR library. The data were taken from a study of regulatory T cells in long-lasting Graves disease. Whole-study findings and limits: Under persistent disease, TRBV28, TRBJ1-2 and TRBJ2-5 were used preferentially. A greater number of public clonotypes (2,741) was shared by persistent patients than by new patients (roughly 930). TCR diversity was lower in persistent Graves' patients (versus newly diagnosed ones).

J is TRBJ1-5 and V is TRBV12-3 or TRBV12-4, with D unresolved. This sequence was found in a female donor with Graves disease. Sequenced here: peripheral blood mononuclear cells (PBMCs), sampled when the disease was refractory, from a patient treated with antithyroid drugs. The CDR3 loop is CASSYLAGQPQHF. The DNA for the CDR3 is TGTGCCAGCAGCTACCTCGCAGGTCAGCCCCAGCATTTT.